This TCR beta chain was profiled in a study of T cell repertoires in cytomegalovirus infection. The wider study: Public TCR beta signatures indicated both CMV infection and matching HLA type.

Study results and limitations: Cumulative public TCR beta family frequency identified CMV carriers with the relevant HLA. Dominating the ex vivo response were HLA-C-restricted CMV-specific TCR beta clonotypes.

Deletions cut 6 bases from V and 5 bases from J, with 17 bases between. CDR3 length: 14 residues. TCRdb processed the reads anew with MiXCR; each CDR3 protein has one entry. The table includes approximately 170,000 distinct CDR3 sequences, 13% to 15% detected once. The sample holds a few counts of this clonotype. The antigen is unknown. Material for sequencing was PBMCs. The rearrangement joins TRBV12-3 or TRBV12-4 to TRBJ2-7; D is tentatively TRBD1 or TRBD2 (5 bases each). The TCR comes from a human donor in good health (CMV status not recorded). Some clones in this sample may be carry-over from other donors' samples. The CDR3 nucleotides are TGTGCCAGCAGACAGACGGGGACGGAGGACGAGCAGTACTTC. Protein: CASRQTGTEDEQYF.